This T cell receptor (beta chain) was documented in a study of shared T cell receptors in the human thymus. TCRdb's table, derived via immunoSEQ multiplex PCR, lists solely in-frame clones and lacks some. The sample lists hundreds of thousands of clones, about 90% occurring once. Trimming shortened V by 7 bases and J by 6 bases, and 13 bases separated the two germline ends. The CDR3 runs to 13 residues. Germline assignment: CDR1 SGHAT and CDR2 FQNNGV. This same sample was also part of a study on human thymus T cells. In that study: Resections removed during corrective heart surgery provided the thymus tissue used. Thymic and blood repertoires appeared to display a bias in their usage of V and J genes.

The sequence was collected from a boy in the first two years of life with a congenital heart defect. This sequence joins TRBV11-2 and TRBJ2-1; no clear D gene. Material: thymocytes. CDR3 region: CASNLVVGNEQFF. In nucleotides, the CDR3 is TGTGCCAGCAACCTAGTGGTGGGCAATGAGCAGTTCTTC.